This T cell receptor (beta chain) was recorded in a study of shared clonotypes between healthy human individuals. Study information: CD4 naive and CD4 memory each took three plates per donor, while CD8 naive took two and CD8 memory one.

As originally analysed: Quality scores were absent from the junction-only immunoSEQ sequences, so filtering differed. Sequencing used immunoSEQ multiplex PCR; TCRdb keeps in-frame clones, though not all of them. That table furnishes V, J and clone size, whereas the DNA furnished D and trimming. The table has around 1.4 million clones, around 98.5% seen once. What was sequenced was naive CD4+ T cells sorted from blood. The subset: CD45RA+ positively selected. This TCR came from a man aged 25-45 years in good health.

The CDR3 loop is CASTTNRAYEQYF. The CDR3 coding sequence is TGTGCCAGCACCACAAACAGGGCCTACGAGCAGTACTTC. V is TRBV28 and J is TRBJ2-7, with D possibly TRBD1 on 6 matching bases. The germline gives CDR1 MDHEN, CDR2 SYDVKM. This CDR3 has 13 residues. Trimming took 7 bases from V and 2 from J, leaving 12 bases between them. Based on the CDR3 plus reference TRBV28 and TRBJ2-7, the full variable domain is DVKVTQSSRYLVKRTGEKVFLECVQDMDHENMFWYRQDPGLGLRLIYFSYDVKMKEKGDIPEGYSVSREKKERFSLILESASTNQTSMYLCASTTNRAYEQYFGPGTRLTVT.